The 28 T cell receptor beta chains reported below all come from one sample, sequenced in a study of memory CD4+ T cells and cytomegalovirus serostatus. The table came from immunoSEQ multiplex PCR; TCRdb's copy has only in-frame clones and leaves some out. The sample shows roughly 50,000 clones, 70% to 80% of them seen only once. Single viable CD3+CD4+CD8-CD45RO+ cells were sorted as the memory CD4+ T cells. Sample: memory CD4+ T cells from blood. All receptors come from an adult in good health and CMV-seronegative.

The rearrangement links TRBV28 to TRBJ1-2; D gene ambiguous. Germline CDR1 is MDHEN and CDR2 is SYDVKM. CDR3 length: 14 amino acids. V lost 8 bases to trimming and J lost 6 bases, with 19 bases between them. CDR3 nucleotides: TGTGCCAGCTGGGAGTTAGACGGGGTTCATGGCTACACCTTC. Translating it yields CASWELDGVHGYTF.

V is TRBV6-5 and J is TRBJ1-4; D is unresolved. In germline, CDR1 is MNHEY, CDR2 SVGAGI. Trimming took 4 bases from V and 3 from J, leaving 9 bases between them. CDR3 length equals 14 residues. CDR3 region: CASSSPSSNEKLFF. The CDR3, as DNA: TGTGCCAGCAGTTCCCCCAGTTCTAATGAAAAACTGTTTTTT.

This rearrangement joins TRBV11-2 to TRBJ2-3; TRBD2 matches at 9 bases. This CDR3 has 14 residues. Germline CDR1 and CDR2: SGHAT and FQNNGV. After removal of 4 bases from V and 4 bases from J, the junction contained 3 bases not matched to a gene. CDR3 residues: CASSSLAGADTQYF. The CDR3 bases are TGTGCCAGCAGCTCTTTAGCGGGAGCAGATACGCAGTATTTT. Combining the CDR3 with reference TRBV11-2 and TRBJ2-3 gives the whole variable domain EAGVAQSPRYKIIEKRQSVAFWCNPISGHATLYWYQQILGQGPKLLIQFQNNGVVDDSQLPKDRFSAERLKGVDSTLKIQPAKLEDSAVYLCASSSLAGADTQYFGPGTRLTVL.

The V gene is TRBV18, the J gene TRBJ1-2; TRBD1 aligns across 11 bases. Trimming removed 4 bases from V and 8 bases from J; junction bases left unmatched: 6. The CDR3 sequence is 14 residues long. Germline V gene sequence: CDR1 KGHSH, CDR2 LQKENI. The CDR3 spells CASSQPDRGQGYTF. CDR3 nucleotide sequence: TGTGCCAGCTCACAACCGGACAGGGGGCAAGGCTACACCTTC. The full variable domain, with the rest looked up from reference TRBV18 and TRBJ1-2, is NAGVMQNPRHLVRRRGQEARLRCSPMKGHSHVYWYRQLPEEGLKFMVYLQKENIIDESGMPKERFSAEFPKEGPSILRIQQVVRGDSAAYFCASSQPDRGQGYTFGSGTRLTVV.

The rearrangement uses TRBV7-2 and TRBJ1-5; 9 nucleotides agree with TRBD1. This CDR3 has 18 residues. Trimming took 0 bases from V and 7 from J; bases not matched to a gene: 13. Germline values: CDR1 SGHTA, CDR2 FQGNSA. For the CDR3, the DNA is TGTGCCAGCAGCTTAGCGGGACAGGGAAAAGCAAGGGGACAGCCCCAGCATTTT. Amino acid sequence: CASSLAGQGKARGQPQHF.

A single count supports this clone. The genes are TRBV2 and TRBJ2-5; D remains ambiguous. CDR3 length: 10 residues. Between the trimmed V and J ends, which lost 5 bases and 4 bases, there was a span of 2 bases. The V gene's germline CDR1 is SNHLY and CDR2 FYNNEI. CDR3 DNA: TGTGCCAGCAGTTCAGAGACCCAGTACTTC. It codes for CASSSETQYF.

V is TRBV7-8 and J is TRBJ2-3; tentatively, D is TRBD1 (5 bases). CDR3 length: 14 amino acids. V dropped 5 bases and J dropped 4 bases, with 13 bases sitting between them. Germline values: CDR1 SGHVS, CDR2 FQNEAQ. The CDR3 nucleotides are TGTGCCAGCAGCCTAGTAGGGGCTGCAGATACGCAGTATTTT. Protein sequence: CASSLVGAADTQYF.

The chain links TRBV5-1 to TRBJ2-1; tentative D call: TRBD2 (5 bases). Germline loops: CDR1 SGHRS, CDR2 YFSETQ. V lost 1 base to trimming and J lost 1 base, with 9 bases between them. This CDR3 spans 15 amino acids. The CDR3 sequence is CASSLPWTSYNEQFF. Here the CDR3 DNA reads TGCGCCAGCAGCTTGCCGTGGACTTCCTACAATGAGCAGTTCTTC.

The chain is built from TRBV25-1 and TRBJ2-7, with 10 bases aligning to TRBD1. CDR1 and CDR2 from the germline V gene are MGHDK and SYGVNS. V lost 4 bases to trimming and J lost 2 bases; unmatched junction nucleotides: 5. This CDR3 is built from 15 residues. The CDR3 sequence is CASSVPGTGAYEQYF. The CDR3 coding sequence is TGTGCCAGCAGTGTTCCCGGGACAGGGGCCTACGAGCAGTACTTC.

The V and J genes are TRBV5-1 and TRBJ1-2, with no clear D. The CDR3 loop spans 14 amino acids. CDR1 is SGHRS, CDR2 YFSETQ, per germline. Between the trimmed V and J ends, which lost 4 bases and 4 bases, there was a span of 14 bases. CDR3 amino acids: CASSANSKGYGYTF. The DNA for the CDR3 is TGCGCCAGCAGCGCCAACTCCAAGGGCTATGGCTACACCTTC. The full variable domain, completed using reference TRBV5-1 and TRBJ1-2, is KAGVTQTPRYLIKTRGQQVTLSCSPISGHRSVSWYQQTPGQGLQFLFEYFSETQRNKGNFPGRFSGRQFSNSRSEMNVSTLELGDSALYLCASSANSKGYGYTFGSGTRLTVV.

This clone was recorded once. The rearrangement joins TRBV4-1 to TRBJ2-7; D perhaps matches TRBD2 (5 bases). Trimming cost V 4 bases and J 5 bases, with 9 bases left between them. The CDR3 sequence is 12 residues long. The germline gives CDR1 MGHRA, CDR2 YSYEKL. CDR3 DNA: TGCGCCAGCAGCCCTTCGGGGAACGAGCAGTACTTC. Protein sequence: CASSPSGNEQYF.

The genes are TRBV28 and TRBJ1-5, with a tentative D call TRBD1 (5 bases). The germline CDR1 and CDR2 sequences are MDHEN and SYDVKM. CDR3 length equals 17 residues. V was shortened by 2 bases and J by 2 bases, with 16 bases between the two germline ends. Written as DNA, the CDR3 is TGTGCCAGCAGTTTACCCCTGAGCGGGGGGGGCAATCAGCCCCAGCATTTT. As protein: CASSLPLSGGGNQPQHF. Together with reference TRBV28 and TRBJ1-5, the CDR3 gives the full variable domain: DVKVTQSSRYLVKRTGEKVFLECVQDMDHENMFWYRQDPGLGLRLIYFSYDVKMKEKGDIPEGYSVSREKKERFSLILESASTNQTSMYLCASSLPLSGGGNQPQHFGDGTRLSIL.

The chain links TRBV9 to TRBJ1-1; no clear D gene. V lost 4 bases and J 3 bases, leaving 10 bases between the germline ends. The CDR3 consists of 13 residues. Per the germline V gene, CDR1 is SGDLS and CDR2 is YYNGEE. CDR3 DNA: TGTGCCAGCAGCCCGCACCCCGACACTGAAGCTTTCTTT. This gives the protein CASSPHPDTEAFF.

V gene TRBV28 combines with J gene TRBJ1-2; D not certain. Trimming cost V 2 bases and J 11 bases, with 15 bases left between them. The CDR3 totals 13 residues. Germline assignment: CDR1 MDHEN and CDR2 SYDVKM. CDR3 nucleotides: TGTGCCAGCAGTTTAGCCGCGACTCTCACTTACACCTTC. It yields the protein CASSLAATLTYTF.

About this clone itself: Other DNA sequences from this sample encode an identical CDR3 as well. The J gene is TRBJ2-2, the V gene TRBV6-5; weak D call: TRBD1 (5 bases). Trimming took off 5 bases at V and 4 bases at J, with 8 bases between the two ends. This CDR3 is built from 13 residues. In germline, CDR1 is MNHEY, CDR2 SVGAGI. The CDR3 here is CASSPRVTGELFF. DNA for the CDR3: TGTGCCAGCAGTCCCAGGGTCACCGGGGAGCTGTTTTTT.

V and J are TRBV4-2 and TRBJ2-1, with unresolved D. In germline, CDR1 is LGHNA, CDR2 YNFKEQ. V shed 1 base and J shed 9 bases, with 7 bases lying between them. The CDR3 runs 12 residues. DNA of the CDR3: TGTGCCAGCAGCCAAGTGGCTGGTGAGCAGTTCTTC. Its protein is CASSQVAGEQFF.

The genes are TRBV6-5 and TRBJ2-7; D assignment may be TRBD1 or TRBD2 (5 bases each). This CDR3 spans 14 amino acids. Germline V gene lookup returns CDR1 MNHEY and CDR2 SVGAGI. V gave up 5 bases and J gave up 5 bases, with 16 bases separating them. CDR3 sequence reads: CASSPGTIINEQYF. The CDR3, as DNA: TGTGCCAGCAGTCCCGGGACGATCATCAACGAGCAGTACTTC.

This chain uses TRBV5-1 with TRBJ1-6, with 11 bases lining up with TRBD1. This CDR3 has 15 residues. CDR1 SGHRS and CDR2 YFSETQ come from the germline V gene. The V gene end was trimmed by 4 bases and the J gene end by 6 bases; junction bases not matched to a gene: 3. The CDR3 coding sequence is TGCGCCAGCAGCGAAGGGACAGGGGGTAATTCACCCCTCCACTTT. It encodes CASSEGTGGNSPLHF.

This chain uses TRBV5-1 with TRBJ2-7; 7 bases align to TRBD1. This CDR3 is 15 amino acids long. CDR1 is SGHRS and CDR2 is YFSETQ in the germline V gene. Losses at the gene ends were 4 bases for V and 1 base for J; bases not matched to a gene: 8. The CDR3 sequence: CASSPVGTDSYEQYF. CDR3 sequence (DNA): TGCGCCAGCAGCCCGGTGGGGACAGATTCCTACGAGCAGTACTTC.

The rearrangement links TRBV6-5 to TRBJ1-5, with TRBD1 matching 7 bases. This CDR3 contains 14 residues. Losses at the gene ends were 5 bases for V and 2 bases for J; bases not matched to a gene: 3. Germline values: CDR1 MNHEY, CDR2 SVGAGI. CDR3 residues: CASSGQVGNQPQHF. CDR3 nucleotides: TGTGCCAGCAGTGGACAGGTTGGCAATCAGCCCCAGCATTTT.

This chain connects TRBV2 to TRBJ2-3, with 12 bases that match TRBD1. Germline lookup yields CDR1 SNHLY and CDR2 FYNNEI. This CDR3 spans 15 amino acids. V lost 4 bases, J lost 6 bases, and 5 bases stayed unmatched. The CDR3 DNA follows: TGTGCCAGCAGTGGGGGACAGGGGGCAGCGGATACGCAGTATTTT. Translating gives CASSGGQGAADTQYF.

CDR3 nucleotide sequence: TGTGCCAGTAGTAGACAGAGTGGGATAGGCACCGGGGAGCTGTTTTTT. This gives the protein CASSRQSGIGTGELFF. This chain connects TRBV19 to TRBJ2-2, with D perhaps TRBD1 (5 bases). The CDR3 has 16 amino acids. CDR1 and CDR2 from the germline V gene are LNHDA and SQIVND (reference sequence). V lost 4 bases to trimming and J lost 4 bases, with 16 bases between them.

This clone was seen only a few times. The J gene is TRBJ2-7, the V gene TRBV4-1, with TRBD2 as a possible D gene (5 bases). Germline V gene lookup returns CDR1 MGHRA and CDR2 YSYEKL. Trimming pared 4 bases from V and 3 bases from J, leaving 13 bases between. The CDR3 is made up of 14 amino acids. This CDR3 is CASSLPGGRYEQYF. The CDR3 bases are TGCGCCAGCAGCCTCCCAGGAGGCCGCTACGAGCAGTACTTC.

This clone was seen only once. This chain uses TRBV19 with TRBJ2-1, with D perhaps matching TRBD1 (5 bases). This CDR3 has 15 amino acids. V was cut by 3 bases and J by 4 bases, with 13 bases left in between. Germline CDR1 reads LNHDA; CDR2 reads SQIVND (reference sequence). CDR3 region: CASSIRSDSYNEQFF. The CDR3 DNA reads as TGTGCCAGTAGTATTAGGAGCGACAGTTACAATGAGCAGTTCTTC.

The chain has TRBV18 and TRBJ1-5; TRBD1 matches 7 bases. The germline CDR1 and CDR2 sequences are KGHSH and LQKENI. This CDR3 region has 14 residues. Trimming took 4 bases from V and 4 from J; bases not matched to a gene: 4. In DNA, the CDR3 is TGTGCCAGCTCACAACGGGACAGTAATCAGCCCCAGCATTTT. It encodes CASSQRDSNQPQHF.

In this sample, this clone turned up many times. The CDR3 coding sequence is TGTGCCAGCAGTCCGTACACCACTGAAGCTTTCTTT. Amino acids: CASSPYTTEAFF. This chain uses TRBV6-1 with TRBJ1-1; no clear D. The CDR3 totals 12 residues. Trimming pared 5 bases from V and 4 bases from J, leaving 8 bases between. Germline assignment: CDR1 MNHNS and CDR2 SASEGT.

The chain has TRBV21-1 and TRBJ2-7; TRBD2, the table's D call, lacks a check against the DNA. TRBV21-1 is noted as a pseudogene. CDR3 length: 15 residues. DNA of the CDR3: TGTGCCAGCAGCAAAGCACTAGCGGGAGAATCCGAGCAGTACTTC. Translating gives CASSKALAGESEQYF.

For this clone: Its ends do not fully match the called genes, so a read error is possible. The J gene is TRBJ1-1, the V gene TRBV19; D may be TRBD1 (6 bases). CDR3 length: 13 amino acids. The germline CDR1 and CDR2 sequences are LNHDA and SQIVND (reference sequence). The CDR3 nucleotides are TGTGCCAGTGGGACACAGCAGAACACTGAGGCTTTCTTT. Translation gives CASGTQQNTEAFF.